Following are 17 T cell receptor beta chains from one sample sequenced in a study of blood T cells in healthy people across ages. With a J-beta primer mix and a sample-barcoded 5' primer, a second PCR ran roughly 6 to 11 cycles. From the 5' RACE reads, TCRdb called clonotypes with MiXCR, one entry per CDR3 protein. The sample contains about 970,000 distinct CDR3 sequences, 45% to 60% of which appear only once. What was sequenced was blood. These TCRs come from a woman aged 60-75 years in good health.

The rearrangement joins TRBV29-1 to TRBJ2-1; TRBD2 matches at 11 bases. Germline CDR1 is SQVTM and CDR2 is ANQGSEA. This CDR3 is 13 amino acids long. V lost 4 bases and J lost 8; bases outside the gene matches: 4. The CDR3 region has the DNA TGCAGCGTTGCCACTAGCGGGAGCTATGAGCAGTTCTTC. Residues: CSVATSGSYEQFF.

This CDR3 is CATSGIQNEKLFF. CDR3 DNA: TGTGCCACCAGTGGGATTCAAAATGAAAAACTGTTTTTT. J is TRBJ1-4 and V is TRBV24-1, with D hard to call. The CDR3 consists of 13 residues. Germline V gene sequence: CDR1 KGHDR, CDR2 SFDVKD. Between the trimmed V and J ends, which lost 5 bases and 5 bases, there was a span of 8 bases.

This clonotype occurred a few times. The chain joins TRBV5-5 to TRBJ2-3; possible D gene TRBD2, 6 bases. CDR1 SGHKS and CDR2 YYEKEE come from the germline V gene (reference sequence). V lost 0 bases to trimming and J lost 2 bases, with 10 bases between them. This CDR3 has 15 amino acids. The CDR3 DNA sequence: TGTGCCAGCAGCTTGGACGGGAGCCCCACAGATACGCAGTATTTT. Translating it yields CASSLDGSPTDTQYF.

The chain joins TRBV20-1 to TRBJ1-1, with D possibly matching TRBD1 (6 bases). Germline lookup yields CDR1 DFQATT and CDR2 SNEGSKA (reference sequence). Trimming stripped 3 bases from V and 0 bases from J, with 17 bases between. The CDR3 has 16 residues. For the CDR3, the DNA is TGCAGTGCTAGGGGCAAGGGGGGATTCATGAACACTGAAGCTTTCTTT. Its translation is CSARGKGGFMNTEAFF.

The rearrangement uses TRBV6-5 and TRBJ1-2; no reliable D call. Germline values: CDR1 MNHEY, CDR2 SVGAGI. CDR3 length equals 15 residues. V lost 3 bases and J lost 5, with 16 bases in between. The CDR3 bases are TGTGCCAGCAGTTATAGACTGTCCAGCCCTTATGGCTACACCTTC. Residues: CASSYRLSSPYGYTF.

The V call is TRBV6-6, the J call TRBJ2-5; D might be TRBD1 or TRBD2, each matching 8 bases. The germline V gene has CDR1 MNHNY and CDR2 SVGAGI (reference sequence). V lost 7 bases and J lost 3, with 21 bases in between. The CDR3 runs 16 residues. The CDR3 nucleotides are TGTGCCAGCACCTCGGGAGGGACAGGCTCGAAAGAGACCCAGTACTTC. Its translation: CASTSGGTGSKETQYF.

The chain recombines TRBV2 with TRBJ2-5; no clear D. V shed 4 bases and J shed 5 bases, with 14 bases lying between them. The germline V gene encodes CDR1 SNHLY and CDR2 FYNNEI. The CDR3 totals 14 residues. The CDR3 coding sequence is TGTGCCAGCAGTGCCCCGGTGGCTGTTGAGACCCAGTACTTC. Its translation: CASSAPVAVETQYF.

The chain links TRBV7-2 to TRBJ2-5; tentative D call: TRBD2 (5 bases). The CDR3 extends over 14 amino acids. CDR1 SGHTA and CDR2 FQGNSA come from the germline V gene. Trimming took 5 bases from V and 5 from J, leaving 15 bases between them. In nucleotides, the CDR3 is TGTGCCAGCAGCGGAAGGACTGTGCGGGAGACCCAGTACTTC. Protein sequence: CASSGRTVRETQYF.

The J gene is TRBJ2-3, the V gene TRBV20-1; D not certain. V lost 7 bases and J 4 bases, leaving 21 bases between the germline ends. Germline CDR1 is DFQATT and CDR2 is SNEGSKA (reference sequence). The CDR3 loop spans 15 amino acids. CDR3 DNA: TGCAGTGGTAGGATCCCCGTCTCAGTGGCAGATACGCAGTATTTT. Its translation is CSGRIPVSVADTQYF.

The chain is built from TRBV5-1 and TRBJ2-5, with 8 bases aligning to TRBD2. The CDR3 spans 15 residues. CDR1 is SGHRS, CDR2 YFSETQ, per germline. V lost 5 bases, J lost 1 base, and 7 bases stayed unmatched. The CDR3 bases are TGCGCCAGCAGAAAAAGCGGGAGTTCCCAAGAGACCCAGTACTTC. It codes for CASRKSGSSQETQYF.

This clonotype showed up just a few times. V is TRBV7-2 and J is TRBJ2-5; 14 bases map to TRBD2. The CDR3 is 16 amino acids. Unmatched junction bases numbered 2, after V lost 3 bases and J lost 2 bases. The germline CDR1 and CDR2 sequences are SGHTA and FQGNSA. As DNA, the CDR3 is TGTGCCAGCAGCTTCCGGACTAGCGGGGGGCAAGAGACCCAGTACTTC. It specifies CASSFRTSGGQETQYF.

The chain couples TRBV12-3 or TRBV12-4 to TRBJ2-1; 9 nucleotides agree with TRBD2. With V trimmed by 3 bases and J by 7 bases, 7 bases remained unmatched. The CDR3 is made up of 15 amino acids. The CDR3 reads CASSLGPTSGNEQFF. The CDR3 coding sequence is TGTGCCAGCAGTTTGGGTCCTACTAGCGGGAATGAGCAGTTCTTC.

This clonotype showed up just once. This rearrangement joins TRBV6-6 to TRBJ2-6; unclear D gene. There are 14 residues in the CDR3. CDR1 MNHNY and CDR2 SVGAGI come from the germline V gene (reference sequence). V lost 9 bases, J lost 0 bases, and 9 bases lay in between. The CDR3 region is CASGSISGANVLTF. The CDR3 DNA reads TGTGCCAGTGGTTCTATCTCTGGGGCCAACGTCCTGACTTTC.

This clonotype has a handful of counts. This chain uses TRBV29-1 with TRBJ2-5, with unresolved D. There are 14 residues in the CDR3. CDR1 is SQVTM, CDR2 ANQGSEA, per germline. V was cut by 1 base and J by 5 bases, with 14 bases left in between. CDR3: CSVEGRSELETQYF. The CDR3 DNA follows: TGCAGCGTTGAAGGGAGATCCGAGTTGGAGACCCAGTACTTC.

V is TRBV18 and J is TRBJ1-5, with D uncertain. The length of the CDR3 is 15 residues. Germline V CDR1 and CDR2: KGHSH, LQKENI. With 4 bases removed from V and 0 bases from J, the gap between germline ends came to 10 bases. The CDR3, as DNA: TGTGCCAGCTCACTGGACTCCTATAGCAATCAGCCCCAGCATTTT. This codes for CASSLDSYSNQPQHF.

V and J are TRBV2 and TRBJ2-1, with TRBD2 matching 7 bases. The CDR3 is 15 amino acids. The junction had 7 bases not matched to a gene; V was cut back by 7 bases and J by 1 base. Germline CDR1 is SNHLY and CDR2 is FYNNEI. CDR3 DNA sequence: TGTGCCAGCATCCAAGCGGGAATTTCCTACAATGAGCAGTTCTTC. Its translation is CASIQAGISYNEQFF.

The rearrangement links TRBV4-2 to TRBJ2-1; 8 nucleotides match TRBD2. Germline V CDR1 and CDR2: LGHNA, YNFKEQ. The CDR3 totals 16 residues. V shed 3 bases and J 8 bases; nucleotides not matched to a gene: 12. CDR3 sequence (DNA): TGTGCCAGCAGCCAGCCCACTAGCGGAGGAATAGATGAGCAGTTCTTC. Amino acid sequence: CASSQPTSGGIDEQFF.